This is a list of T cell receptor beta chains from one sample in a study of molecular identifiers for immune sequencing clone quantification. TCRdb re-derived calls from the PCR reads in MiXCR, one entry per CDR3 protein. The sample has around 460,000 distinct CDR3 sequences, less than 30% seen once. The sample consisted of naive CD8+ T cells from blood, with Jurkat cell RNA spiked in. Receptor source: a human donor in good health. Some libraries in this study had Jurkat cell RNA spiked in. The CDR3 runs from the conserved cysteine through the conserved F or W. A D gene is named only where the DNA matches it firmly. For some rows the clone size is stated as once, few or many, or as a class when expanded; others skip it.

J,V,size,D,DNA,CDR3
TRBJ2-6,TRBV27,.,.,TGTGCCAGCGGTTTAATAGATGGGGCCAACGTCCTGACTTTC,CASGLIDGANVLTF
TRBJ1-6,TRBV6-2/TRBV6-3,.,TRBD1,TGTGCCAGCAGCCCGGGACAGCTTAATTCACCCCTCCACTTT,CASSPGQLNSPLHF
TRBJ2-7,TRBV12-3/TRBV12-4,.,TRBD1,TGTGCCAGCAGTTGGGTAACAGGGGGGACCTACGAGCAGTACTTC,CASSWVTGGTYEQYF
TRBJ2-1,TRBV28,.,.,TGTGCCAGCAAAAAACACCCTCGCCAGCCCAATGAGCAGTTCTTC,CASKKHPRQPNEQFF
TRBJ1-2,TRBV5-8,.,TRBD1,TGTGCCAGCAGCTTGGACAGGGGAATCAACTATGGCTACACCTTC,CASSLDRGINYGYTF
TRBJ2-7,TRBV7-6,.,TRBD1,TGTGCCGGCAGCTTAGCGCCGGCCCAAGGGGGCGCGGAGCAGTACTTC,CAGSLAPAQGGAEQYF
TRBJ2-7,TRBV15,.,.,TGTGCCACCAGCAGTACAGGTTACTACGAGCAGTACTTC,CATSSTGYYEQYF
TRBJ2-3,TRBV19,many,.,TGTGCCAGTCGGAGGACGGATAGCAGCACAGATACGCAGTATTTT,CASRRTDSSTDTQYF
TRBJ2-7,TRBV3-1,many,TRBD1,TGTGCCAGCAGCCGAGGGACAGTGAGCTCCTACGAGCAGTACTTC,CASSRGTVSSYEQYF
TRBJ2-7,TRBV2,.,.,TGTGCCAGCAGTGATTCGGGGGGCATGGGACCAGAACTGTTC,CASSDSGGMGPELF
TRBJ1-1,TRBV20-1,.,.,TGCAGTGCTAGAGATGGCAGGGGAACTGAAGCTATCTTT,CSARDGRGTEAIF
TRBJ2-5,TRBV6-5,few,TRBD1,TGTGCCAGCAGTAGGACAGGACAGGAGACCCAGTACTTC,CASSRTGQETQYF
TRBJ1-6,TRBV27,few,.,TGTGCCAGCAGTTTAATCGGTCCGGGCTATAATTCACCCCTCCACTTT,CASSLIGPGYNSPLHF
TRBJ1-1,TRBV7-9,many,.,TGTGCCAGCAGCTGGGTCAGGAGTGATACTGAAGCTTTCTTT,CASSWVRSDTEAFF
TRBJ1-4,TRBV6-5,few,.,TGTGCCAGCAGTTATGGTAGGGCGGAGAATGAAAAACTGTTTTTT,CASSYGRAENEKLFF
TRBJ1-5,TRBV14,many,.,TGTGCCAGCAGCCAAGGGGGGGCGCAGCCCCAGCATTTT,CASSQGGAQPQHF
TRBJ2-3,TRBV7-8,few,.,TGTGCCAGCAGCTTAATTGGGGGAACCCTCACAGATACGCAGTATTTT,CASSLIGGTLTDTQYF
TRBJ2-2,TRBV30,.,.,TGTGCCTGGAGTCTAACAGGAACCGGGGAGCTGTTTTTT,CAWSLTGTGELFF
TRBJ2-6,TRBV6-5,many,.,TGTGCCAGCAGTTACGGGGTCGGAGGGTCCTCTGGGGCCAACGTCCTGACTTTC,CASSYGVGGSSGANVLTF
TRBJ1-2,TRBV6-2/TRBV6-3,.,TRBD1,TGTGCCAGCAGTTACGAGGGGACAGGGGGCATCGATGGCTACACCTTC,CASSYEGTGGIDGYTF
TRBJ1-5,TRBV4-1,few,.,TGCGCCAGCTCATCGGGCCAGACGGGTCAGCCCCAGCATTTT,CASSSGQTGQPQHF
TRBJ2-3,TRBV4-2,.,.,TGTGCCAGCAGCCAAGATCCCCTCACTAGCACCAGCACAGATACGCAGTATTTT,CASSQDPLTSTSTDTQYF
TRBJ1-5,TRBV5-3,.,TRBD1,TGTGCCCCCAGGGGGCCGGCTCAGCCCCAGCATTTT,CAPRGPAQPQHF
TRBJ2-1,TRBV4-1,few,.,TGCGCCAGCAGCCAAGATATCGGGCAGCTCGCCTACAATGAGCAGTTCTTC,CASSQDIGQLAYNEQFF
TRBJ2-1,TRBV29-1,few,.,TGCAGCGTTGATCCCCCTCTTGGCCATCAGTTCTTC,CSVDPPLGHQFF